The rows below give T cell receptor beta chains drawn from one sample of a study of monozygotic twins with cystic fibrosis. Data came from immunoSEQ multiplex PCR; TCRdb stores just in-frame clones and leaves some out. The sample lists 30,000 or so clones, just over 65% occurring once. Sequenced material: blood. Every receptor here comes from a girl aged 5-17 years with cystic fibrosis. CDR3s include the opening cysteine and the closing phenylalanine or tryptophan. The D gene is left open where the match is weak. For some rows the clone size is stated as once, few or many, or as a class when expanded; others skip it.

>-|TRBJ2-5|-|TRBV30
TGTGCCTGGAGTTACCAGGGTGTAGAGACCCAGTACTTC
CAWSYQGVETQYF
>TRBD1|TRBJ1-2|-|TRBV30
TGTGCCTGGACGGGACAGTCTTTTTTTTTCCGCGGCTACACCTTC
CAWTGQSFFFRGYTF
>-|TRBJ2-1|-|TRBV7-9
TGTGCCAGCAGCTTAGTAATCGTGGGCGGGAATGAGCAGTTCTTC
CASSLVIVGGNEQFF
>-|TRBJ2-5|-|TRBV29-1
TGCAGCGTTGAAGTTGCAGGGGTCATGGAGACCCAGTACTTC
CSVEVAGVMETQYF
>-|TRBJ2-5|-|TRBV5-4
TGTGCCAGCAGCTTGGGAGCGGACGAAGATACCCAGTACTTC
CASSLGADEDTQYF
>-|TRBJ2-7|once|TRBV20-1
TGCAGTGCTAGTGTTGACGAGCAGTACTTC
CSASVDEQYF
>-|TRBJ2-2|few|TRBV30
TGTGCCTGGAGTGCAGGGTACACCGGGGAGCTGTTTTTT
CAWSAGYTGELFF
>-|TRBJ1-1|few|TRBV27
TGTGCCAGCAGAAAGGGCACTGAAGCTTTCTTT
CASRKGTEAFF
>-|TRBJ1-2|-|TRBV6-5
TGTGCCAGCAGTCGAGTCCAGGGTGGAGATGGCTACACCTTC
CASSRVQGGDGYTF
>-|TRBJ2-2|-|TRBV30
TGTGCCTGGAGTGTAGCCGGGGAGCTGTTTTTT
CAWSVAGELFF
>-|TRBJ1-2|-|TRBV5-4
TGTGCCAGCAGCTCGTCACGGGACTTATTATACTATGGCTACACCTTC
CASSSSRDLLYYGYTF
>-|TRBJ1-2|-|TRBV13
TGTGCCAGCAGCTTCCGTAAACAAGCGGTCTTCTATGGCTACACCTTC
CASSFRKQAVFYGYTF
>-|TRBJ1-4|-|TRBV5-1
TGCGCCAGCAGCTTGAATGGGGGGACCCTGGAAAAACTGTTTTTT
CASSLNGGTLEKLFF
>TRBD1|TRBJ1-5|-|TRBV27
TGTGCCAGCAGTTTTCGGCAGGGGGGGAATCAGCCCCAGCATTTT
CASSFRQGGNQPQHF
>-|TRBJ1-2|-|TRBV5-6
TGTGCCAGCAGCTTGGGGGCAGGTTCTAACTATGGCTACACCTTC
CASSLGAGSNYGYTF
>TRBD1|TRBJ2-7|-|TRBV6-5
TGTGCCAGCAGTTTCCTCTCCGGGACAGGGTACGTAGAGCAGTACTTC
CASSFLSGTGYVEQYF
>TRBD2|TRBJ2-1|-|TRBV30
TGTGCCTGGATGGCTAGCGGGAGGAGGACCTACAATGAGCAGTTCTTC
CAWMASGRRTYNEQFF
>TRBD2|TRBJ2-3|-|TRBV9
TGTGCCAGCAGCACAAGACTAGCGGGGGAAACAGATACGCAGTATTTT
CASSTRLAGETDTQYF
>-|TRBJ2-6|-|TRBV19
TGTGCCAGCAAGATGGCAGGGGGGAATACCTACTCTGGGGCCAACGTCCTGACTTTC
CASKMAGGNTYSGANVLTF
>-|TRBJ1-2|-|TRBV13
TGTGCCAGCAGCTCCCAGGGAAACTATGGCTACACCTTC
CASSSQGNYGYTF
>-|TRBJ2-1|-|TRBV5-1
TGCGCCAGCAGCGTCGGGAACAGCTATTACAATGAGCAGTTCTTC
CASSVGNSYYNEQFF
>TRBD2|TRBJ2-1|-|TRBV27
TGTGCCAGTGCTACTACTAGCGGGGTATTGTACAATGAGCAGTTCTTC
CASATTSGVLYNEQFF
>-|TRBJ2-7|-|TRBV19
TGTGCCAGTAGTACCCCGGGACAATACGAGCAGTACTTC
CASSTPGQYEQYF
>TRBD2|TRBJ2-2|few|TRBV6-4
TGTGCCAGCAGTGTTGAAGCGGGAGGCGGCACCGGGGAGCTGTTTTTT
CASSVEAGGGTGELFF
>TRBD2|TRBJ2-2|few|TRBV6-5
TGTGCCAGCAGGCTAGCGGCCCAGGGCGGGGAGCTGTTTTTT
CASRLAAQGGELFF
>-|TRBJ1-2|few|TRBV10-3
TGTGCCATCAGTGAGCTCGAGGTTAACTATGGCTACACCTTC
CAISELEVNYGYTF
>-|TRBJ2-1|-|TRBV15
TGTGCCACCAGCGGGACACCCCCCTACAATGAGCAGTTCTTC
CATSGTPPYNEQFF
>-|TRBJ1-4|few|TRBV6-5
TGTGCCAGCAGTCCTCGACAGTCGAGGAATGAAAAACTGTTTTTT
CASSPRQSRNEKLFF
>TRBD1|TRBJ1-2|once|TRBV29-1
TGCAGCGTAGATGACAGGGTAAGATCCTATGGCTACACCTTC
CSVDDRVRSYGYTF
>TRBD2|TRBJ2-3|-|TRBV4-3
TGCGCCAGCAGCGCTACTGTAGCGGGAGGTGTCACAGATACGCAGTATTTT
CASSATVAGGVTDTQYF
>-|TRBJ1-1|few|TRBV7-8
TGTGCCAGCAGCCCCCGGGGACAGAACACTGAAGCTTTCTTT
CASSPRGQNTEAFF
>TRBD1|TRBJ2-2|-|TRBV29-1
TGCAGCGTGAGGAGGTGGGACAGCACCGGGGAGCTGTTTTTT
CSVRRWDSTGELFF
>-|TRBJ2-1|-|TRBV27
TGTGCCAGCAGTTTATCAGCCCGGGGGAATGAGCAGTTCTTC
CASSLSARGNEQFF
>-|TRBJ1-1|-|TRBV5-6
TGTGCCAGCAGCTTGAGTGGGTCTGCTGAAGCTTTCTTT
CASSLSGSAEAFF
>-|TRBJ2-6|-|TRBV4-1
TGCGCCAGCAGCCAAGACTCCCGGTACTCTGGGGCCAACGTCCTGACTTTC
CASSQDSRYSGANVLTF
>-|TRBJ2-4|-|TRBV7-2
TGTGCCAGCAGCTTAAGTGGGTCGGACATTCAGTACTTC
CASSLSGSDIQYF
>-|TRBJ1-1|few|TRBV7-8
TGTGCCAGCAGCTTGGAGAACACTGAAGCTTTCTTT
CASSLENTEAFF
>-|TRBJ2-7|-|TRBV9
TGTGCCAGCAGCGTAGAGGGGAGAAGCGAGCAGTACTTC
CASSVEGRSEQYF
>TRBD2|TRBJ2-7|-|TRBV4-2
TGTGCCAGCAGCCAAGAAGTTTCGATCACTAGCGGGACTTACGAGCAGTACTTC
CASSQEVSITSGTYEQYF
>-|TRBJ2-7|-|TRBV11-2
TGTGCCAGCAGCTTAGGCGGAGTGGCCTACGAGCAGTACTTC
CASSLGGVAYEQYF
>TRBD2|TRBJ2-3|once|TRBV6-4
TGTGCCAGCAGTGAAGCGGGAGGAGGCACAGATACGCAGTATTTT
CASSEAGGGTDTQYF
>TRBD2|TRBJ2-2|once|TRBV11-2
TGTGCCAGCAGGACCTGGCGGGAGGGCCGCACCGGGGAGCTGTTTTTT
CASRTWREGRTGELFF
>-|TRBJ1-3|-|TRBV6-5
TGTGCCAGCAGTTACAACAGGGATTCTGGAAACACCATATATTTT
CASSYNRDSGNTIYF
>-|TRBJ2-2|-|TRBV11-2
TGTGCCAGCAGCTTAGACCCATCGAACACCGGGGAGCTGTTTTTT
CASSLDPSNTGELFF
>-|TRBJ1-2|few|TRBV10-3
TGTGCCATCGGGGAGGGTAACTATGGCTACACCTTC
CAIGEGNYGYTF
>-|TRBJ1-5|-|TRBV18
TGTGCCAGCTCACCGGGGCCAGGGAATCAGCCCCAGCATTTT
CASSPGPGNQPQHF
>-|TRBJ1-2|once|TRBV15
TGTGCCACCAGCAGAGATCTCGGAAAACCTAACTATGGCTACACCTTC
CATSRDLGKPNYGYTF
>-|TRBJ2-3|-|TRBV4-2
TGTGCCAGCAGCCGTGGTTTTAGCACAGATACGCAGTATTTT
CASSRGFSTDTQYF
>-|TRBJ1-2|-|TRBV2
TGTGCCAGCAGTGCCGACTTTAAGGGGGGCTACACCTTC
CASSADFKGGYTF
>-|TRBJ1-5|-|TRBV9
TGTGCCAGCAGCGTAGGGCAGAATCAGCCCCAGCATTTT
CASSVGQNQPQHF
>TRBD1|TRBJ1-2|-|TRBV5-1
TGCGCCAGCAGCGGATCGGGACAGATTAACTATGGCTACACCTTC
CASSGSGQINYGYTF
>-|TRBJ1-3|-|TRBV5-6
TGTGCCAGCAGCTTGGCCGGGGGAAACACCATATATTTT
CASSLAGGNTIYF
>TRBD1|TRBJ1-4|-|TRBV19
TGTGCCAGTAGTAAGGGGGCGCTGGCTAATGAAAAACTGTTTTTT
CASSKGALANEKLFF
>-|TRBJ2-1|-|TRBV27
TGTGCCAGCGGAATAAGGGGGTACTCCTACAATGAGCAGTTCTTC
CASGIRGYSYNEQFF
>-|TRBJ2-2|few|TRBV9
TGTGCCAGCAGCGTAAGGACCGGGGAGCTGTTTTTT
CASSVRTGELFF